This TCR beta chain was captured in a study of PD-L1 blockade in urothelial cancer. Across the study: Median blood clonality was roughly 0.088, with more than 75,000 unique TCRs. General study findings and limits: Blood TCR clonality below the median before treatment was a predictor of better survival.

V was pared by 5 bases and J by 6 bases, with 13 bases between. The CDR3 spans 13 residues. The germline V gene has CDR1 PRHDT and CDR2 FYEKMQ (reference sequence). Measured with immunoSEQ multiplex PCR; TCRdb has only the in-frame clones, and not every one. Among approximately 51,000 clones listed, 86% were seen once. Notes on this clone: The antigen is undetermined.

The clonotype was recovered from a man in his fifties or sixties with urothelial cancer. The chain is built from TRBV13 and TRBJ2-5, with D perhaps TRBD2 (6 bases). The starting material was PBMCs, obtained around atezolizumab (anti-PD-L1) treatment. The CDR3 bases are TGTGCCAGCAGCCTCGGACTACCACAGACCCAGTACTTC. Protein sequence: CASSLGLPQTQYF.